The 12 T cell receptor beta chains below were found in one sample sequenced in a study of regulatory dendritic cells for organ transplantation. Data came from immunoSEQ multiplex PCR; TCRdb stores just in-frame clones and leaves some out. This table holds around 19,000 clones, over 75% found once. Antigens for these TCRs are unknown. CFSE-labeled sorted T cells met regulatory or mature dendritic cells for 5 days. The sample comprised naive CD4+ T cells from blood cultured with regulatory dendritic cells. As for subset: CD45RA+ naive T cells. Source of these receptors: a human donor in good health.

This CDR3 is CASSPPLGSYNEQFF. CDR3 coding DNA: TGTGCCAGCAGCCCTCCCCTGGGCTCCTACAATGAGCAGTTCTTC. This sequence joins TRBV28 and TRBJ2-1; D is uncertain. This CDR3 region has 15 residues. The V end was cut by 6 bases, the J end by 0 bases, with 12 bases between. Germline V CDR1 and CDR2: MDHEN, SYDVKM.

The V and J genes are TRBV19 and TRBJ2-6; a possible D gene is TRBD1 (5 bases). Germline V lookup: CDR1 LNHDA, CDR2 SQIVND (reference sequence). Trimming took off 4 bases at V and 0 bases at J, with 19 bases between the two ends. The CDR3 consists of 19 residues. CDR3 region: CASSKYPRAMASGANVLTF. Here the CDR3 DNA reads TGTGCCAGTAGTAAATATCCCAGGGCTATGGCCTCTGGGGCCAACGTCCTGACTTTC.

The J gene is TRBJ1-6, the V gene TRBV25-1, with a possible D match to TRBD1 (6 bases). The CDR3 length is 14 residues. CDR1 and CDR2 from the germline V gene are MGHDK and SYGVNS. V lost 7 bases and J lost 12, with 19 bases in between. CDR3: CASKLGTIVGPLHF. CDR3 DNA: TGTGCCAGCAAACTCGGGACAATAGTTGGACCCCTCCACTTT.

The rearrangement links TRBV28 to TRBJ2-7; the D gene is possibly TRBD2 (5 bases). CDR1 and CDR2 from the germline V gene are MDHEN and SYDVKM. V was shortened by 6 bases and J by 2 bases, with 14 bases between the two germline ends. The CDR3 is made up of 14 amino acids. The CDR3 sequence is CASSRAWETYEQYF. CDR3 sequence (DNA): TGTGCCAGCAGCCGGGCATGGGAGACCTACGAGCAGTACTTC.

The chain has TRBV28 and TRBJ1-5; D is possibly TRBD1 (5 bases). CDR3 size: 14 residues. The germline gives CDR1 MDHEN, CDR2 SYDVKM. Trimming shortened V by 7 bases and J by 5 bases, and 15 bases separated the two germline ends. CDR3 amino acids: CASIAGTVDQPQHF. The CDR3 DNA follows: TGTGCCAGCATTGCCGGGACGGTTGATCAGCCCCAGCATTTT.

The chain joins TRBV18 to TRBJ1-2, with D unresolved. The V end lost 0 bases, the J end lost 1 base, and 15 bases lay between the germline ends. Looked up from germline, CDR1 is KGHSH and CDR2 is LQKENI. This CDR3 has 17 residues. The CDR3 sequence: CASSPPSADPHNYGYTF. The CDR3 DNA follows: TGTGCCAGCTCACCACCGTCTGCCGACCCTCATAACTATGGCTACACCTTC. The complete variable domain, with remaining parts taken from reference TRBV18 and TRBJ1-2, reads NAGVMQNPRHLVRRRGQEARLRCSPMKGHSHVYWYRQLPEEGLKFMVYLQKENIIDESGMPKERFSAEFPKEGPSILRIQQVVRGDSAAYFCASSPPSADPHNYGYTFGSGTRLTVV.

The chain recombines TRBV5-5 with TRBJ1-2; 9 nucleotides align to TRBD1. This CDR3 is 13 amino acids long. Germline CDR1 is SGHKS and CDR2 is YYEKEE (reference sequence). The junction had 5 bases not matched to a gene; V was cut back by 4 bases and J by 7 bases. CDR3 nucleotide sequence: TGTGCCAGCAGCACTGGACAGGGGTTTGGCTACACCTTC. It codes for CASSTGQGFGYTF.

This chain joins TRBV30 and TRBJ1-2; possible D gene TRBD1, 5 bases. The CDR3 is 13 amino acids. Germline CDR1 GTSNPN, CDR2 SVGIG (reference sequence). Trimming took off 4 bases at V and 4 bases at J, with 13 bases between the two ends. The CDR3 reads CAWKPGLIYGYTF. CDR3 nucleotides: TGTGCCTGGAAGCCGGGACTGATCTATGGCTACACCTTC.

The rearrangement uses TRBV10-3 and TRBJ2-7; 7 positions match TRBD2. V shed 11 bases and J 2 bases; nucleotides not matched to a gene: 9. From germline, CDR1 is ENHRY and CDR2 SYGVKD. The CDR3 is made up of 13 amino acids. The CDR3 DNA reads TGTGCCGTCGGGGAGGGGAGCACCTACGAGCAGTACTTC. The encoded protein is CAVGEGSTYEQYF.

The V gene is TRBV7-9, the J gene TRBJ2-7; 14 bases map to TRBD2. The germline V gene has CDR1 SEHNR and CDR2 FQNEAQ (reference sequence). The CDR3 contains 15 residues. The ends lost 5 bases at V and 7 bases at J; junction bases unmatched: 7. Here the CDR3 DNA reads TGTGCCAGCAGCCCGGGACTAGCGGGAGTCGGGGAGCAGTACTTC. It encodes CASSPGLAGVGEQYF. Supplemented by reference TRBV7-9 and TRBJ2-7, the full variable domain reads DTGVSQNPRHKITKRGQNVTFRCDPISEHNRLYWYRQTLGQGPEFLTYFQNEAQLEKSRLLSDRFSAERPKGSFSTLEIQRTEQGDSAMYLCASSPGLAGVGEQYFGPGTRLTVT.

This clone was picked up a small number of times. V is TRBV7-6 and J is TRBJ2-7, with 7 bases that match TRBD1. The germline CDR1 and CDR2 sequences are SGHVS and FNYEAQ. The CDR3 totals 14 residues. After removal of 2 bases from V and 1 base from J, the junction contained 2 bases not matched to a gene. CDR3 residues: CASSLWDRSYEQYF. In DNA, the CDR3 is TGTGCCAGCAGCTTATGGGACAGATCCTACGAGCAGTACTTC.

This clone was detected once. V is TRBV5-1 and J is TRBJ2-5; D possibly uses TRBD1 or TRBD2 (5 bases each). This CDR3 is 11 amino acids long. Per germline, CDR1 SGHRS and CDR2 YFSETQ. The CDR3 DNA sequence: TGCGGGGACGGAAACCAAGAGACCCAGTACTTC. Protein: CGDGNQETQYF.